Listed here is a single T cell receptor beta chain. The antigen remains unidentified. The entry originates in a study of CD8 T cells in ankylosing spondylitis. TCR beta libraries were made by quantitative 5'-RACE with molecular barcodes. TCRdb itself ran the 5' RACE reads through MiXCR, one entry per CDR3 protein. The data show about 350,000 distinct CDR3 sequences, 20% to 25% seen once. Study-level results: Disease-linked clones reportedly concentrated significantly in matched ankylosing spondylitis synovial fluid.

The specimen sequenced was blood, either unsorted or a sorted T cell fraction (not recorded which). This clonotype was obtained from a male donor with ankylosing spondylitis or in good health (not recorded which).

The CDR3 region is CASSYSTINTDTQYF. The CDR3 coding sequence is TGTGCCAGCAGTTACTCCACGATAAACACAGATACGCAGTATTTT. The J gene is TRBJ2-3, the V gene TRBV6-5; D not resolved. This CDR3 has 15 residues. Germline lookup yields CDR1 MNHEY and CDR2 SVGAGI. The V gene lost 0 bases and the J gene lost 2 bases, with 9 bases spanning the gap.